These T cell receptor beta chains were read from a single sample in a study of naive and memory T cell subsets. TCRdb itself ran the UMI-ligation and nested PCR reads through MiXCR, one entry per CDR3 protein. The sample contains approximately 140,000 distinct CDR3 sequences, roughly 23% of which appear only once. The sequencing input was naive CD4+ T cells from blood. All receptors come from a human donor in good health. The CDR3 runs from the conserved cysteine through the conserved F or W. The order of the fields is CDR3 protein, CDR3 DNA, CDR3 length, D gene, V gene, J gene, clone size. The D gene is left open where the match is weak. Some rows mark clone size as missing; the rest say once, few, many or name a class of expanded clone.

CDR3aa: CSATGQWYGYTF; CDR3nt: TGCAGTGCCACGGGGCAGTGGTATGGCTACACCTTC; len: 12; d_gene: NA; v_gene: TRBV20-1; j_gene: TRBJ1-2; abundance: few
CDR3aa: CASSLRKGMGTDTQYF; CDR3nt: TGTGCCAGCAGTTTACGCAAGGGGATGGGCACAGATACGCAGTATTTT; len: 16; d_gene: NA; v_gene: TRBV27; j_gene: TRBJ2-3; abundance: few
CDR3aa: CSGSVSEQFF; CDR3nt: TGCAGCGGGAGCGTTTCTGAGCAGTTCTTC; len: 10; d_gene: NA; v_gene: TRBV29-1; j_gene: TRBJ2-1; abundance: many
CDR3aa: CATSKGIGSYEQYF; CDR3nt: TGTGCCACCAGTAAGGGGATCGGCTCCTACGAGCAGTACTTC; len: 14; d_gene: NA; v_gene: TRBV24-1; j_gene: TRBJ2-7; abundance: once
CDR3aa: CASSLIRTEGYEQYF; CDR3nt: TGTGCCAGCAGTTTAATCAGGACGGAAGGATACGAGCAGTACTTC; len: 15; d_gene: NA; v_gene: TRBV28; j_gene: TRBJ2-7; abundance: NA
CDR3aa: CASSSLITLRTDTQYF; CDR3nt: TGCGCCAGCAGCTCCCTGATTACATTGCGCACAGATACGCAGTATTTT; len: 16; d_gene: NA; v_gene: TRBV5-1; j_gene: TRBJ2-3; abundance: NA
CDR3aa: CASSPGTIDNEQFF; CDR3nt: TGTGCCAGCAGTCCCGGGACTATCGACAATGAGCAGTTCTTC; len: 14; d_gene: TRBD2; v_gene: TRBV28; j_gene: TRBJ2-1; abundance: NA
CDR3aa: CSARTGTANTEAFF; CDR3nt: TGCAGTGCTAGAACCGGGACTGCTAACACTGAAGCTTTCTTT; len: 14; d_gene: NA; v_gene: TRBV20-1; j_gene: TRBJ1-1; abundance: NA
CDR3aa: CASSATVANTGELFF; CDR3nt: TGTGCCAGCAGCGCGACAGTAGCGAACACCGGGGAGCTGTTTTTT; len: 15; d_gene: NA; v_gene: TRBV9; j_gene: TRBJ2-2; abundance: many
CDR3aa: CSAKGGREWSSSTDTQYF; CDR3nt: TGCAGCGCCAAGGGCGGGCGGGAGTGGTCCTCTAGCACAGATACGCAGTATTTT; len: 18; d_gene: TRBD2; v_gene: TRBV29-1; j_gene: TRBJ2-3; abundance: NA
CDR3aa: CASSLRGRYTF; CDR3nt: TGTGCCAGCAGCCTACGGGGGCGCTACACCTTC; len: 11; d_gene: NA; v_gene: TRBV12-3/TRBV12-4; j_gene: TRBJ1-2; abundance: NA
CDR3aa: CASSQQTNPYEQYF; CDR3nt: TGTGCCAGCAGTCAACAGACAAACCCCTACGAGCAGTACTTC; len: 14; d_gene: NA; v_gene: TRBV28; j_gene: TRBJ2-7; abundance: many
CDR3aa: CASRSSGQINQPQHF; CDR3nt: TGTGCCAGCAGATCCTCGGGGCAGATCAATCAGCCCCAGCATTTT; len: 15; d_gene: NA; v_gene: TRBV12-3/TRBV12-4; j_gene: TRBJ1-5; abundance: NA
CDR3aa: CSVGRSASTDTQYF; CDR3nt: TGCAGCGTTGGGCGGAGCGCTAGCACAGATACGCAGTATTTT; len: 14; d_gene: NA; v_gene: TRBV29-1; j_gene: TRBJ2-3; abundance: NA
CDR3aa: CASSQGTSNWYEQYF; CDR3nt: TGCGCCAGCAGCCAAGGGACTAGCAACTGGTACGAGCAGTACTTC; len: 15; d_gene: TRBD2; v_gene: TRBV5-1; j_gene: TRBJ2-7; abundance: NA
CDR3aa: CSVDGNYGYTF; CDR3nt: TGCAGCGTTGACGGAAACTATGGCTACACCTTC; len: 11; d_gene: NA; v_gene: TRBV29-1; j_gene: TRBJ1-2; abundance: many
CDR3aa: CASTLRLDSYNEQFF; CDR3nt: TGTGCCAGCACCCTCCGGCTGGACTCCTACAATGAGCAGTTCTTC; len: 15; d_gene: NA; v_gene: TRBV11-2; j_gene: TRBJ2-1; abundance: many
CDR3aa: CASSPGRTYEQYF; CDR3nt: TGTGCCAGCAGCCCTGGACGGACCTACGAGCAGTACTTC; len: 13; d_gene: NA; v_gene: TRBV12-3/TRBV12-4; j_gene: TRBJ2-7; abundance: few
CDR3aa: CASSLAGQSNQPQHF; CDR3nt: TGTGCCAGCAGCTTAGCGGGACAGAGTAATCAGCCCCAGCATTTT; len: 15; d_gene: TRBD1; v_gene: TRBV7-8; j_gene: TRBJ1-5; abundance: NA
CDR3aa: CATKRGGTDTQYF; CDR3nt: TGTGCGACGAAGCGGGGAGGTACAGATACGCAGTATTTT; len: 13; d_gene: TRBD2; v_gene: TRBV6-5; j_gene: TRBJ2-3; abundance: NA